The rows below give T cell receptor beta chains drawn from one sample of a study of T-cell memory formation after mild COVID-19. TCRdb processed the 5' RACE reads anew with MiXCR; each CDR3 protein has one entry. The sample contains 450,000 to 650,000 distinct CDR3 sequences, 20% of which appear only once. The specimen was PBMCs or a T cell subset sorted from them (not recorded which). The receptors shown here come from an adult woman who had mild COVID-19 (a few samples of this study predate the infection). Cell type and time point are not known. Each CDR3 is given with its conserved first and last residue. A D gene is named only where the DNA matches it firmly. A row's size may be missing; if present it is once, few, many or a size class.

clone_size	d_call	v_call	j_call	cdr3_nt	cdr3_aa
few	NA	TRBV7-8	TRBJ2-7	TGTGCCAGCAGCTCAAACCCGCTTAGGTCCTACGAGCAGTACTTC	CASSSNPLRSYEQYF
NA	NA	TRBV7-6	TRBJ1-1	TGTGCCACCTGGGGGGTCAGAGTGAACACTGAAGCTTTCTTT	CATWGVRVNTEAFF
NA	TRBD2	TRBV3-1	TRBJ2-7	TGTGCCAGCAGTGGTAGCGGGGGGGCGCGCGAGCAGTACTTC	CASSGSGGAREQYF
few	NA	TRBV6-5	TRBJ2-7	TGTGCCAGCAGTTACTCCCGGTTGACTGACTCCTACGAGCAGTACTTC	CASSYSRLTDSYEQYF
NA	TRBD2	TRBV5-1	TRBJ2-3	TGCGCCAGCAGCTTGGACTCCGGGACTAGCGGAGCTAGCACAGATACGCAGTATTTT	CASSLDSGTSGASTDTQYF
few	TRBD2	TRBV5-1	TRBJ2-3	TGCGCCAGCACCCGACTAGCGGGGGCCACAGATACGCAGTATTTT	CASTRLAGATDTQYF
NA	TRBD2	TRBV10-3	TRBJ2-7	TGTGCCATCAGTGAGTCTGGGCCTAGCGGGAGCTCCCACGAGCAGTACTTC	CAISESGPSGSSHEQYF
NA	TRBD1	TRBV5-1	TRBJ1-2	TGCGCCAGCAGCTTTTCAGGGACAGGGAGGGAAGGTTACACCTTC	CASSFSGTGREGYTF
NA	TRBD1	TRBV5-1	TRBJ1-1	TGCGCCAGCAGCCCCGGGACAGGGGGTGAAGCTTTCTTT	CASSPGTGGEAFF
NA	NA	TRBV11-2	TRBJ2-3	TGTGCCAGCAGCCTGCGACCCCTGACGGGAATCACAGATACGCAGTATTTT	CASSLRPLTGITDTQYF
few	NA	TRBV24-1	TRBJ2-2	TGTGCCACCAGTGATTTGGACAGGAACACCGGGGAGCTGTTTTTT	CATSDLDRNTGELFF
many	TRBD1	TRBV5-5	TRBJ2-1	TGTGCCAGCAGCGTCCAGGGGGCCTCCTACAATGAGCAGTTCTTC	CASSVQGASYNEQFF
NA	NA	TRBV29-1	TRBJ1-1	TGCAGCGTTCCGGGACCACTGGACACTGAAGCTTTCTTT	CSVPGPLDTEAFF
NA	NA	TRBV3-1	TRBJ1-5	TGTGCCAGCAGCCAAGCTAGTCGGGGGGCCTGGAATCAGCCCCAGCATTTT	CASSQASRGAWNQPQHF
NA	TRBD2	TRBV4-2	TRBJ2-5	TGTGCCAGCAGCCAAGACCCAGCGGGAGGTGGAGGAGAGACCCAGTACTTC	CASSQDPAGGGGETQYF
NA	NA	TRBV5-1	TRBJ1-1	TGCGCCAGCAGGCCTGAAGCCGGTTCCACTGAAGCTTTCTTT	CASRPEAGSTEAFF
NA	TRBD1	TRBV7-9	TRBJ2-7	TGTGCCAGCAGCTCCCCATGGCAGGGGGCGCATCATGAGCAGTACTTC	CASSSPWQGAHHEQYF
few	TRBD2	TRBV20-1	TRBJ2-5	TGCAGTGGGAAGCGGGAGTACGGGACCCAGTACTTC	CSGKREYGTQYF
once	TRBD2	TRBV7-6	TRBJ2-1	TGTGCCAGCAGCTTGAGGGGAGTAGCGGGAAGGGAGCAGTTCTTC	CASSLRGVAGREQFF
few	NA	TRBV18	TRBJ2-7	TGTGCCAGCTCAGTCTCCAGAAACGAGCAGTACTTC	CASSVSRNEQYF
few	NA	TRBV15	TRBJ2-3	TGTGCCACCAGCAGAGATGCGGGGCCCACAGATACGCAGTATTTT	CATSRDAGPTDTQYF
few	NA	TRBV29-1	TRBJ2-5	TGCAGCGTCGAACCAATAGGACAGACCTGGGGCGAGACCCAGTACTTC	CSVEPIGQTWGETQYF
NA	NA	TRBV4-1	TRBJ2-2	TGCGCCAGCAGCCAAGTTTCAGGCGGGGAGCTGTTTTTT	CASSQVSGGELFF
NA	NA	TRBV29-1	TRBJ2-1	TGCAGCGCTGAGGGGACGGTCTCAAGTGGGGGGCAGTTCTTC	CSAEGTVSSGGQFF